This T cell receptor (beta chain) was observed in a study of cytomegalovirus exposure and HLA in healthy donors. This clone was counted once. The ends were cut back, 0 bases at V and 5 bases at J, with 10 bases in the middle. This CDR3 has 15 amino acids. Germline lookup yields CDR1 LNHDA and CDR2 SQIVND (reference sequence). PCR was performed using 60 Vbeta and 13 Jbeta primers. Method: immunoSEQ multiplex PCR; TCRdb's copy keeps in-frame clones and lacks some. The sample has 140,000 or so clones, around 72% seen once; the top ten hold around 4.5%. This receptor was obtained from a man younger than 30 in good health and CMV-seropositive. The chain joins TRBV19 to TRBJ2-2; D perhaps matches TRBD2 (5 bases). Sequencing was carried out using PBMCs. The CDR3 DNA reads TGTGCCAGTAGTATAGAAGGCAGGAGGACCGGGGAGCTGTTTTTT. The encoded protein is CASSIEGRRTGELFF.